One and the same sample provided the 32 T cell receptor beta chains below, sequenced in a study of immune characterization of retroperitoneal liposarcoma. TCRdb ran MiXCR on the PCR reads and lists one entry per CDR3 protein. Counted here are about 6,600 distinct CDR3 sequences, roughly 31% occurring once; the ten biggest clones make up about a quarter. The sequenced sample consisted of tumor tissue. Receptors originate from a female donor with retroperitoneal liposarcoma.

This clonotype showed up just a few times. The V gene is TRBV11-2, the J gene TRBJ2-5, with 9 bases that match TRBD2. V lost 5 bases and J lost 2; bases outside the gene matches: 6. The CDR3 runs 15 residues. Germline CDR1 and CDR2: SGHAT and FQNNGV. CDR3 residues: CASSGGLARQETQYF. CDR3 coding DNA: TGTGCCAGCAGCGGAGGACTAGCGAGGCAAGAGACCCAGTACTTC. Together with reference TRBV11-2 and TRBJ2-5, the CDR3 gives the full variable domain: EAGVAQSPRYKIIEKRQSVAFWCNPISGHATLYWYQQILGQGPKLLIQFQNNGVVDDSQLPKDRFSAERLKGVDSTLKIQPAKLEDSAVYLCASSGGLARQETQYFGPGTRLLVL.

This clonotype appeared a few times. The chain couples TRBV6-1 to TRBJ2-3; the D gene could be TRBD1 or TRBD2 (5 bases each). Germline V lookup: CDR1 MNHNS, CDR2 SASEGT. This CDR3 spans 17 amino acids. V lost 2 bases to trimming and J lost 3 bases, with 18 bases between them. The CDR3: CASSELSPGTLTDTQYF. The CDR3 DNA sequence: TGTGCCAGCAGTGAATTATCGCCCGGGACGTTAACAGATACGCAGTATTTT.

The V and J genes are TRBV6-8 and TRBJ1-1; 8 nucleotides match TRBD1. Germline V gene lookup returns CDR1 MNHGY and CDR2 SAAAGT. The CDR3 loop spans 14 amino acids. V was clipped by 5 bases and J by 0 bases; unmatched bases: 2. The CDR3 nucleotides are TGTGCCAGCAGTACGACAGGGGTGAACACTGAAGCTTTCTTT. Encoded protein: CASSTTGVNTEAFF.

This clonotype showed up many times. V usage is TRBV5-4 and J usage is TRBJ2-1; no firm D call. The CDR3 totals 11 residues. V lost 1 base and J 7 bases, leaving 3 bases between the germline ends. Germline CDR1 is SGHNT and CDR2 is YYREEE (reference sequence). The CDR3 DNA reads TGTGCCAGCAGCTTGAGTAATGAGCAGTTCTTC. Translation: CASSLSNEQFF.

This clonotype was seen a handful of times. The chain links TRBV7-2 to TRBJ2-1; perhaps TRBD2 as D (6 bases). Trimming removed 5 bases at V and 10 bases at J, with 21 bases between. The CDR3 is 15 amino acids. The V gene's germline CDR1 is SGHTA and CDR2 FQGNSA. The CDR3 sequence: CASSIDTGVTYEQFF. In nucleotides, the CDR3 is TGTGCCAGCAGCATAGATACGGGAGTAACCTACGAGCAGTTCTTC.

The gene calls are TRBV28 and TRBJ2-2; TRBD2 aligns across 7 bases. After removal of 4 bases from V and 7 bases from J, the junction contained 6 bases not matched to a gene. Per germline, CDR1 MDHEN and CDR2 SYDVKM. The CDR3 spans 14 residues. The CDR3 sequence: CASSSRWEGGELFF. DNA for the CDR3: TGTGCCAGCAGTTCACGGTGGGAGGGCGGGGAGCTGTTTTTT.

This clonotype was counted at least ten times. This sequence joins TRBV6-1 and TRBJ2-6; tentatively, D is TRBD1 (6 bases). The CDR3 extends over 15 amino acids. With 2 bases removed from V and 3 bases from J, the gap between germline ends came to 8 bases. CDR1 and CDR2 (germline): MNHNS, SASEGT. The CDR3, as DNA: TGTGCCAGCAGTGAAAAGGGGGATGGGGCCAACGTCCTGACTTTC. As protein: CASSEKGDGANVLTF.

This clonotype was picked up a small number of times. V gene TRBV7-2 combines with J gene TRBJ2-3, with D unclear. The CDR3 spans 14 residues. V was cut by 4 bases and J by 3 bases, with 11 bases left in between. Germline CDR1 SGHTA, CDR2 FQGNSA. The CDR3 is CASSSSSGTDTQYF. In DNA, the CDR3 is TGTGCCAGCAGCTCATCGAGTGGGACAGATACGCAGTATTTT.

The chain couples TRBV7-3 to TRBJ2-5, with 11 bases that match TRBD2. The DNA end is more similar to TRBJ2-1, so the J call may be wrong. CDR3 length: 17 amino acids. The V gene's germline CDR1 is SGHTA and CDR2 FQGTGA. The CDR3 reads CASSLIGASGRLSEQFF. The CDR3 DNA follows: TGTGCCAGCAGCTTAATTGGGGCTAGCGGGAGGCTTTCCGAGCAGTTCTTC.

V is TRBV6-6 and J is TRBJ2-1, with a weak D call TRBD1 (6 bases). The J call may be faulty, since TRBJ2-5 better matches the DNA end. The CDR3 spans 14 residues. Germline CDR1 reads MNHNY; CDR2 reads SVGAGI (reference sequence). In nucleotides, the CDR3 is TGTGCCAGCAGATCCCAGGGGATCGGAGAGACCCAGTACTTC. Amino acid sequence: CASRSQGIGETQYF.

The V call is TRBV6-1, the J call TRBJ2-4; D is ambiguous. The J call is uncertain, as TRBJ2-5 better fits the DNA end. Germline V gene sequence: CDR1 MNHNS, CDR2 SASEGT. This CDR3 has 14 residues. CDR3 nucleotides: TGTGCCAGCAGTGAAGGGCCCACGGGAGAGACCCAGTACTTC. This encodes CASSEGPTGETQYF.

This clonotype appeared a single time. The J gene is TRBJ2-1, the V gene TRBV20-1; 7 bases align to TRBD1. The CDR3 sequence is 13 residues long. The germline V gene has CDR1 DFQATT and CDR2 SNEGSKA (reference sequence). J lost 4 bases, V lost 6 bases, and 6 bases had no gene match. Here the CDR3 DNA reads TGCAGTGCAGAGGGGGCGGAATACAATGAGCAGTTCTTC. Encoded protein: CSAEGAEYNEQFF.

This clonotype was recorded many times. V gene TRBV6-6 combines with J gene TRBJ2-5; 9 bases line up with TRBD2. The CDR3 extends over 16 amino acids. V gave up 0 bases and J gave up 11 bases; unmatched junction bases: 13. Germline CDR1 reads MNHNY; CDR2 reads SVGAGI (reference sequence). DNA for the CDR3: TGTGCCAGCAGTTACTCGCCGACTAGCGGTTACAATGAGCAGTACTTC. Translating gives CASSYSPTSGYNEQYF.

In this sample, this clonotype is medium-sized. The rearrangement uses TRBV12-3 or TRBV12-4 and TRBJ2-5; tentative D call: TRBD2 (5 bases). V was cut by 7 bases and J by 5 bases, with 17 bases left in between. The CDR3 is 14 amino acids. CDR3 protein: CASTEDTGGETQYF. CDR3 nucleotides: TGTGCCAGCACCGAAGATACGGGCGGGGAGACCCAGTACTTC.

This chain joins TRBV5-1 and TRBJ2-1, with D maybe TRBD2 (6 bases). The germline V and J ends were trimmed by 2 bases and 4 bases, with 13 bases remaining between them. Per the germline V gene, CDR1 is SGHRS and CDR2 is YFSETQ. CDR3 length: 15 amino acids. CDR3 nucleotides: TGCGCCAGCAGCTTTGGCGGGACTCTTTACAATGAGCAGTTCTTC. Its translation is CASSFGGTLYNEQFF.

This chain links TRBV11-3 with TRBJ1-2; D is possibly TRBD1 (5 bases). Germline values: CDR1 SGHNT, CDR2 YENEEA. The CDR3 runs 14 residues. V was shortened by 4 bases and J by 8 bases, with 17 bases between the two germline ends. The CDR3 here is CASSSRDGQQGYTF. As DNA, the CDR3 is TGTGCCAGCAGCTCCCGGGACGGGCAACAGGGCTACACCTTC.

This clonotype was observed at least ten times. The J gene is TRBJ2-1, the V gene TRBV27, with 15 positions matching TRBD2. The J call may be incorrect, as the DNA end agrees better with TRBJ2-7. CDR1 and CDR2 from the germline V gene are MNHEY and SMNVEV (reference sequence). This CDR3 has 15 amino acids. The CDR3 reads CASSLGLAGGLGQYF. CDR3 nucleotide sequence: TGTGCCAGCAGTTTAGGACTAGCGGGAGGGCTTGGGCAGTACTTC.

In its sample, this clonotype is medium-sized. The chain joins TRBV5-1 to TRBJ2-1; a possible D gene is TRBD2 (6 bases). The germline V gene has CDR1 SGHRS and CDR2 YFSETQ. This CDR3 region has 16 residues. The germline V and J ends were trimmed by 4 bases and 10 bases, with 24 bases remaining between them. DNA of the CDR3: TGCGCCAGCAGCGCGGGTATCGGGACTGGCCCGGGGGAGCAGTTCTTC. It translates to CASSAGIGTGPGEQFF.

V gene TRBV12-3 or TRBV12-4 combines with J gene TRBJ1-1; D ambiguous. The CDR3 has 14 amino acids. V lost 2 bases and J 1 base, leaving 8 bases between the germline ends. The DNA for the CDR3 is TGTGCCAGCAGTTTAAGGAACCCGAACACTGAAGCTTTCTTT. This sequence encodes CASSLRNPNTEAFF.

This clonotype was found many times. This rearrangement joins TRBV27 to TRBJ2-1; D gene ambiguous. Germline V gene lookup returns CDR1 MNHEY and CDR2 SMNVEV (reference sequence). The CDR3 spans 14 residues. V dropped 5 bases and J dropped 0 bases, with 8 bases sitting between them. CDR3 loop: CASSHDSSYNEQFF. The CDR3 region has the DNA TGTGCCAGCAGTCACGATAGCTCCTACAATGAGCAGTTCTTC.

This clonotype was detected once. This may stem from a read error, because a much larger clone lies one nucleotide away. The rearrangement joins TRBV6-6 to TRBJ2-7; perhaps TRBD1 as D (6 bases). This CDR3 comprises 11 residues. Germline CDR1 is MNHNY and CDR2 is SVGAGI (reference sequence). With 11 bases removed from V and 7 bases from J, the gap between germline ends came to 15 bases. The chain's CDR3 is CACQGSGEQYF. The CDR3 DNA follows: TGTGCCTGCCAGGGGTCGGGGGAGCAGTACTTC.

The J gene is TRBJ1-5, the V gene TRBV6-1, with a weak D call TRBD1 (5 bases). Trimming cost V 7 bases and J 2 bases, with 27 bases left between them. Germline values: CDR1 MNHNS, CDR2 SASEGT. There are 19 residues in the CDR3. The CDR3 sequence: CASKAPPQGAPVGNQPQHF. The CDR3 bases are TGTGCCAGCAAAGCTCCCCCCCAGGGCGCCCCGGTGGGCAATCAGCCCCAGCATTTT.

This chain links TRBV7-9 with TRBJ2-4, with TRBD1 matching 8 bases. V lost 1 base, J lost 3 bases, and 5 bases stayed unmatched. The CDR3 runs 16 residues. Germline V lookup: CDR1 SEHNR, CDR2 FQNEAQ (reference sequence). CDR3 protein: CASSLVDRGVKNIQYF. CDR3 coding DNA: TGTGCCAGCAGCTTAGTTGACAGGGGCGTCAAAAACATTCAGTACTTC. Supplemented by reference TRBV7-9 and TRBJ2-4, the full variable domain reads DTGVSQNPRHKITKRGQNVTFRCDPISEHNRLYWYRQTLGQGPEFLTYFQNEAQLEKSRLLSDRFSAERPKGSFSTLEIQRTEQGDSAMYLCASSLVDRGVKNIQYFGAGTRLSVL.

This clonotype has only a few counts. The junction departs from the called germline gene at one end, perhaps through a read error. The V and J genes are TRBV5-3 and TRBJ1-1, with D uncertain. TRBV5-3 is annotated as an ORF whose role is uncertain. The length of the CDR3 is 12 residues. CDR3 amino acids: CASSLAFTEAFF. CDR3 sequence (DNA): TGTGCCAGCAGCTTGGCTTTCACTGAAGCTTTCTTT.

The chain uses TRBV6-1 and TRBJ2-2; D possibly corresponds to TRBD2 (6 bases). Germline assignment: CDR1 MNHNS and CDR2 SASEGT. CDR3 size: 15 residues. The V end was cut by 1 base, the J end by 5 bases, with 11 bases between. This CDR3 reads CASSEVGAGTGELFF. The CDR3 nucleotides are TGTGCCAGCAGTGAAGTGGGAGCGGGTACCGGGGAGCTGTTTTTT.

This clonotype was found many times. The J gene is TRBJ1-1, the V gene TRBV6-1, with no clear D. V lost 6 bases and J lost 3, with 20 bases in between. Per the germline V gene, CDR1 is MNHNS and CDR2 is SASEGT. The CDR3 has 16 amino acids. The CDR3 DNA reads TGTGCCAGCAGGCTCCATGAGGCTACTGGGGACACTGAAGCTTTCTTT. Translation: CASRLHEATGDTEAFF.

V is TRBV7-2 and J is TRBJ2-5; 7 bases agree with TRBD2. With V trimmed by 5 bases and J by 7 bases, 7 bases remained unmatched. This CDR3 is built from 13 residues. Germline CDR1 is SGHTA and CDR2 is FQGNSA. The CDR3: CASSPYQRGTQYF. CDR3 in DNA: TGTGCCAGCAGCCCATACCAGCGGGGGACCCAGTACTTC.

This clonotype was detected ten times or more. The V call is TRBV6-1, the J call TRBJ2-1; TRBD2 agrees at 13 bases. The germline gives CDR1 MNHNS, CDR2 SASEGT. The CDR3 runs to 16 residues. The V and J ends lost 5 bases and 4 bases, in that order; junction bases with no gene match: 5. The CDR3 DNA reads as TGTGCCAGCAGTCAACTAGCGGGAGGGCTATACAATGAGCAGTTCTTC. This gives the protein CASSQLAGGLYNEQFF.

Relative to its sample, this clonotype is medium-sized (0.01 to 0.1%). The chain employs TRBV10-1 and TRBJ2-2; D is ambiguous. Per germline, CDR1 WNHNN and CDR2 SYGVQD (reference sequence). With 6 bases removed from V and 2 bases from J, the gap between germline ends came to 10 bases. The CDR3 extends over 14 amino acids. CDR3 residues: CASSSGENTGELFF. CDR3 coding DNA: TGCGCCAGCAGCTCTGGGGAAAACACCGGGGAGCTGTTTTTT.

In its sample, this clonotype ranks as medium-sized. This chain links TRBV6-1 with TRBJ2-2; TRBD2 matches at 10 bases. Germline trimming cut 7 bases from V and 9 bases from J; bases unmatched to any gene: 14. The CDR3 runs 16 residues. Germline-derived CDR1 and CDR2 are MNHNS and SASEGT. The CDR3 loop reads CASKPYGASGRRELFF. The CDR3 DNA follows: TGTGCCAGCAAGCCTTATGGGGCTAGCGGGAGACGGGAGCTGTTTTTT.

In its sample, this clonotype was seen a few times. The chain carries TRBV6-2 or TRBV6-3 and TRBJ2-5, with TRBD2 matching over 8 bases. There are 14 residues in the CDR3. The V gene's germline CDR1 is MNHEY and CDR2 SVGEGT. The ends lost 7 bases at V and 2 bases at J; junction bases unmatched: 6. CDR3 in DNA: TGTGCCAGCAAGGTTTCGGGGGGGCAAGAGACCCAGTACTTC. Protein sequence: CASKVSGGQETQYF.

V usage is TRBV7-9 and J usage is TRBJ2-2, with D perhaps TRBD1 or TRBD2 (5 bases each). CDR3 length: 15 residues. Germline CDR1 SEHNR, CDR2 FQNEAQ (reference sequence). Trimming removed 1 base at V and 3 bases at J, with 9 bases between. DNA for the CDR3: TGTGCCAGCAGCTTAGTACTAGGGGACACCGGGGAGCTGTTTTTT. It encodes CASSLVLGDTGELFF.